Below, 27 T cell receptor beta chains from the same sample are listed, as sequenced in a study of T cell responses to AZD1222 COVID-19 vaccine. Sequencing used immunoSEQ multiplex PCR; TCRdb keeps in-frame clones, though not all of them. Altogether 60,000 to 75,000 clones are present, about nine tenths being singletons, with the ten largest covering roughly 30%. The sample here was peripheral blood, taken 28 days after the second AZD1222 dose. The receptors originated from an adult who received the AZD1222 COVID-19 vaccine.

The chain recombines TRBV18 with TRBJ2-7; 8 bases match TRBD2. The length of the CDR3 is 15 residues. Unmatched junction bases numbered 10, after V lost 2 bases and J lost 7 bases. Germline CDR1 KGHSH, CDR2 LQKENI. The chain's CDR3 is CASSPVRLASEEQYF. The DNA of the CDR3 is TGTGCCAGCTCACCAGTTCGACTAGCGTCGGAAGAGCAGTACTTC.

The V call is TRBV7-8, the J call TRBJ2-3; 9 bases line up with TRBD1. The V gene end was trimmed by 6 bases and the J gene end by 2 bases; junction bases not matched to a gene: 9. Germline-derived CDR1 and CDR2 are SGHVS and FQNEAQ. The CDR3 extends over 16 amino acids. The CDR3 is CASRAAGTGFTDTQYF. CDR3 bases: TGTGCCAGCAGAGCGGCCGGGACAGGGTTCACAGATACGCAGTATTTT.

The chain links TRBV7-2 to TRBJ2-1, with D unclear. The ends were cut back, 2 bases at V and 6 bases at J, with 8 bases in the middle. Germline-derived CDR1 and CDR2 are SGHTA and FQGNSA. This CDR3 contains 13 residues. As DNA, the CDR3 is TGTGCCAGCAGCTTACTTACGGTCAATGAGCAGTTCTTC. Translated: CASSLLTVNEQFF. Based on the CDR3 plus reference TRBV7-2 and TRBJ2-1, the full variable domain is GAGVSQSPSNKVTEKGKDVELRCDPISGHTALYWYRQSLGQGLEFLIYFQGNSAPDKSGLPSDRFSAERTGGSVSTLTIQRTQQEDSAVYLCASSLLTVNEQFFGPGTRLTVL.

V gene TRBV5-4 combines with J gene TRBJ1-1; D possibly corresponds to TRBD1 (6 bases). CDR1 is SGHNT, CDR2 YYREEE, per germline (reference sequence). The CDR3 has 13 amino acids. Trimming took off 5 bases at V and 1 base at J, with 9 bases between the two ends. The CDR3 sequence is CASRLRGNTEAFF. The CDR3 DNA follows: TGTGCCAGCAGGCTCAGGGGGAACACTGAAGCTTTCTTT.

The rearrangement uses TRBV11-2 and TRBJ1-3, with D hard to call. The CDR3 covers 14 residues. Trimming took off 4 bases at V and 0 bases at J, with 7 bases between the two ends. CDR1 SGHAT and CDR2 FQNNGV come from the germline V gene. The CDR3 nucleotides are TGTGCCAGCAGCTCCGCTGACTCTGGAAACACCATATATTTT. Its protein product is CASSSADSGNTIYF.

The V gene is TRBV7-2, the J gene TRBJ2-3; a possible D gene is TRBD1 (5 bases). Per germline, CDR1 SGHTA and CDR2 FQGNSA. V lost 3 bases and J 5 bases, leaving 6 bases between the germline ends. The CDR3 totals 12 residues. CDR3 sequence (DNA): TGTGCCAGCAGCTTGCAGGGAGATACGCAGTATTTT. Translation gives CASSLQGDTQYF.

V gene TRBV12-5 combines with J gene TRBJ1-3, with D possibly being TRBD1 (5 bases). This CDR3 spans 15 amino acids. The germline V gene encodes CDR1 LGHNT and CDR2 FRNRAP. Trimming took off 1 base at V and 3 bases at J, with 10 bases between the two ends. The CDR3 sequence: CASGLGRGVGNTIYF. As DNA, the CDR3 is TGTGCTAGTGGTTTGGGGAGGGGAGTTGGAAACACCATATATTTT.

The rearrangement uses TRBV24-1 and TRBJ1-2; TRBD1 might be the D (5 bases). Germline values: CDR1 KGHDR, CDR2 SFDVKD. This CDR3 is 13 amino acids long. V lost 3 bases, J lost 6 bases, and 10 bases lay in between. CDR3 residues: CATSDGALDGYTF. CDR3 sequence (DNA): TGTGCCACCAGTGATGGGGCGCTGGATGGCTACACCTTC.

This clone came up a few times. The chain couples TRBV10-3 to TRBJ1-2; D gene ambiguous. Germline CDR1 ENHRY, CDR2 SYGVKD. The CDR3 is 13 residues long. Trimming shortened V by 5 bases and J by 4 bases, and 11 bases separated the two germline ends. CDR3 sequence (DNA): TGTGCCATCAGTCCAGAAGATATCTATGGCTACACCTTC. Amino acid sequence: CAISPEDIYGYTF.

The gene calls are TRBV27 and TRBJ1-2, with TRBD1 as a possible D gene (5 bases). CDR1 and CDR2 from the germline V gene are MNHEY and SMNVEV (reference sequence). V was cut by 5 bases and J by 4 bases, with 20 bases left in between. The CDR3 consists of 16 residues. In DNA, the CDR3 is TGTGCCAGCAGTGCGAGGGGCAGGGCGTCGGCCTATGGCTACACCTTC. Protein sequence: CASSARGRASAYGYTF.

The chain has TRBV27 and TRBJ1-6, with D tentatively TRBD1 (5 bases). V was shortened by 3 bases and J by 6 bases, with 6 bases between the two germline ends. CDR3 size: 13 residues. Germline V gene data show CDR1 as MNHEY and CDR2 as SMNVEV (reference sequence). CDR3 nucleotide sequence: TGTGCCAGCAGTTTGGGGGGTAATTCACCCCTCCACTTT. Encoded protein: CASSLGGNSPLHF.

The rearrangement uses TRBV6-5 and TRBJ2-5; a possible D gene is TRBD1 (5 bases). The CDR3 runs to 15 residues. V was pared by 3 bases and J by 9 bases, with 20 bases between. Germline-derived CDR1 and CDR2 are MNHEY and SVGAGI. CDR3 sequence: CASSYSSPRQSPQYF. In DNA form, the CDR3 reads TGTGCCAGCAGTTATAGTAGCCCGAGACAGAGCCCCCAGTACTTC.

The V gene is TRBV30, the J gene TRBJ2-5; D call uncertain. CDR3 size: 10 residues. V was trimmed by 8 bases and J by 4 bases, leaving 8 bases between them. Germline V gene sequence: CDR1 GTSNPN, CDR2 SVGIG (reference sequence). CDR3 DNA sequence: TGTGCCCTGGTGAGAGAGACCCAGTACTTC. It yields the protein CALVRETQYF.

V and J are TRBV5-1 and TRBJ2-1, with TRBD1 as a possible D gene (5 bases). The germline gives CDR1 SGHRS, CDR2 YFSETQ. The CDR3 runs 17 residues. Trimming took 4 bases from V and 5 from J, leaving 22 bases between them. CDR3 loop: CASSLGRNLGVNNEQFF. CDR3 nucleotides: TGCGCCAGCAGCCTAGGACGTAACCTAGGGGTAAACAATGAGCAGTTCTTC.

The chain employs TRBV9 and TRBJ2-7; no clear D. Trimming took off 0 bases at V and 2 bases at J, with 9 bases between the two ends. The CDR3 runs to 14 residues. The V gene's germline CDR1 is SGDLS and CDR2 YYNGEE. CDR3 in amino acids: CASSVARVPYEQYF. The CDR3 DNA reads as TGTGCCAGCAGCGTAGCTCGGGTTCCCTACGAGCAGTACTTC.

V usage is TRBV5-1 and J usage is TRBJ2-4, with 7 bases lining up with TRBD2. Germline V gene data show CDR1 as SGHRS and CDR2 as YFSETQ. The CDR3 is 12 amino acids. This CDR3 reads CPRGGGKNIQYF. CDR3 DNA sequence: TGCCCCCGTGGGGGGGGAAAAAACATTCAGTACTTC.

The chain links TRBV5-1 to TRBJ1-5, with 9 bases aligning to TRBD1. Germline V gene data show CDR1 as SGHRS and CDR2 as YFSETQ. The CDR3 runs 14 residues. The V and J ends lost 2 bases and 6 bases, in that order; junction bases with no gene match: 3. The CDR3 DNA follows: TGCGCCAGCAGCTTAGGACAGGGGCTTCAGCCCCAGCATTTT. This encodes CASSLGQGLQPQHF.

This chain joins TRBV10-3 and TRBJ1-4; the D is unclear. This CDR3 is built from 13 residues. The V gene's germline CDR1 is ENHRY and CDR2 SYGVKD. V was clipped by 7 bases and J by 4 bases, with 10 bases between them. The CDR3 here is CAITPGRNEKLFF. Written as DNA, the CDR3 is TGTGCCATCACCCCAGGCCGTAATGAAAAACTGTTTTTT.

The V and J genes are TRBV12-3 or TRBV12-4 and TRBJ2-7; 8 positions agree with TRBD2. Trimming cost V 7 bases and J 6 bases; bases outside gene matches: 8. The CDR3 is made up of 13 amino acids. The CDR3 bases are TGTGCCAGCAAGCAGCGGGAGATGGGCGAGCAGTACTTC. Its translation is CASKQREMGEQYF.

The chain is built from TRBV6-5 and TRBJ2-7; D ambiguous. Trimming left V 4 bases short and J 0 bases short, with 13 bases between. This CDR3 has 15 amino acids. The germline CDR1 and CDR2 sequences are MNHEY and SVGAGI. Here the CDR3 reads CASSSFARLSYEQYF. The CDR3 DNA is TGTGCCAGCAGTTCGTTCGCCAGACTCTCCTACGAGCAGTACTTC.

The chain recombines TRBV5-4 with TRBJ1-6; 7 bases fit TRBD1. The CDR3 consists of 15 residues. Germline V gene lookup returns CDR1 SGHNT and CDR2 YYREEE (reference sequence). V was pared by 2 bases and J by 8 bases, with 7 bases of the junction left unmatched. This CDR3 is CASSLPGQSYSPLHF. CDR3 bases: TGTGCCAGCAGCTTACCGGGACAGAGTTATTCACCCCTCCACTTT.

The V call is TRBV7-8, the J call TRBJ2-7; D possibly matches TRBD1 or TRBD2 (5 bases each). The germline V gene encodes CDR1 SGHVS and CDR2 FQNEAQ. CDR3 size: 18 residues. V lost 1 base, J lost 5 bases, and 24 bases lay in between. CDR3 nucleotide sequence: TGTGCCAGCAGCTTAGTTCGGGGCAGGACCCCCTCCATCCACGAGCAGTACTTC. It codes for CASSLVRGRTPSIHEQYF.

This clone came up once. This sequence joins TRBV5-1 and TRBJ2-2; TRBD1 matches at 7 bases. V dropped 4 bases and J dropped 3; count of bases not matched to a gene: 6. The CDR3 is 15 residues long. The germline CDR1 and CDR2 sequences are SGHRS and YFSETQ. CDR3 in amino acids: CASSPGTVHTGELFF. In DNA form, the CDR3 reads TGCGCCAGCAGCCCCGGGACAGTTCACACCGGGGAGCTGTTTTTT.

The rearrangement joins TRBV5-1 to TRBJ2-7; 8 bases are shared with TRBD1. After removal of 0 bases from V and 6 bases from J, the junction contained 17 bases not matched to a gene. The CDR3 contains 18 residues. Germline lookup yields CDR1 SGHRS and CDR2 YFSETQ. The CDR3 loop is CASSLGDRGPVSRFEQYF. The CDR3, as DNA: TGCGCCAGCAGCTTGGGTGACAGGGGCCCGGTTAGCCGGTTCGAGCAGTACTTC. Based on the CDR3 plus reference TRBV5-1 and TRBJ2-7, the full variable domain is KAGVTQTPRYLIKTRGQQVTLSCSPISGHRSVSWYQQTPGQGLQFLFEYFSETQRNKGNFPGRFSGRQFSNSRSEMNVSTLELGDSALYLCASSLGDRGPVSRFEQYFGPGTRLTVT.

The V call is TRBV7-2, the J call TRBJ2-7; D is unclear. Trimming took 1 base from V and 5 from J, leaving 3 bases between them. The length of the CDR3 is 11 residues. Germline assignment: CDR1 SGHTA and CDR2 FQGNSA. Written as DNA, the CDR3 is TGTGCCAGCAGCTTAGAGGACGAGCAGTACTTC. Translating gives CASSLEDEQYF.

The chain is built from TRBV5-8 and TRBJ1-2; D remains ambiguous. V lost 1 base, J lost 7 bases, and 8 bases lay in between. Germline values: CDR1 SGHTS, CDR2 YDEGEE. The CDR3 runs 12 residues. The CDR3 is CASSLQEFGYTF. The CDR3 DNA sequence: TGTGCCAGCAGCTTGCAGGAATTTGGCTACACCTTC.

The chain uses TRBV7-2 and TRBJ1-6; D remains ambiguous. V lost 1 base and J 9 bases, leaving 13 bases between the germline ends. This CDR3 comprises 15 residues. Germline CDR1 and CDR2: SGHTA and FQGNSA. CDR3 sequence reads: CASSLDSTVLSPLHF. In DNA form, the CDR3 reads TGTGCCAGCAGCTTAGATTCGACGGTTCTTTCACCCCTCCACTTT.